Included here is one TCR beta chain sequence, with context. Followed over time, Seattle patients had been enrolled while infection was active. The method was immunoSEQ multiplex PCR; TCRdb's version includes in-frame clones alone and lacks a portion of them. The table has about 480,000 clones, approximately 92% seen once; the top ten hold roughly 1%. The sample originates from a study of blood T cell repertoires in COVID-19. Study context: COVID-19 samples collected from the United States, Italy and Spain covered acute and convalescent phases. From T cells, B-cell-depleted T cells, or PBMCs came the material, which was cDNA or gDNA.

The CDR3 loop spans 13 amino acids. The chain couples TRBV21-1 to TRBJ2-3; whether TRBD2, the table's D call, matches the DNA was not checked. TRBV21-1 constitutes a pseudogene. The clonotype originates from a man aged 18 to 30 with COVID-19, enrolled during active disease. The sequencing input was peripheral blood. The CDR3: CASSREGTDTQYF. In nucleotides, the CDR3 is TGTGCCAGCAGCAGGGAGGGCACAGATACGCAGTATTTT.